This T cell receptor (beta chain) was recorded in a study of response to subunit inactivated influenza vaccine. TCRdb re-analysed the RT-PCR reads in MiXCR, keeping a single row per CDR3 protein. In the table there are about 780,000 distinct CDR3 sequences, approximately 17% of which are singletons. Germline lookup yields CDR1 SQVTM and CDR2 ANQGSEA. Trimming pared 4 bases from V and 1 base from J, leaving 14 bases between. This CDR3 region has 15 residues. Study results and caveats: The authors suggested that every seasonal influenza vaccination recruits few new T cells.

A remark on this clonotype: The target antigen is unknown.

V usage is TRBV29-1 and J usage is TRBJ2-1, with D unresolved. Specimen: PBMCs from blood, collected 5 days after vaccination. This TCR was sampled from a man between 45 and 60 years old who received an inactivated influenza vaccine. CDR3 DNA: TGCAGCGTTGGATTGGGCTCGAGGTCCTACAATGAGCAGTTCTTC. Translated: CSVGLGSRSYNEQFF.